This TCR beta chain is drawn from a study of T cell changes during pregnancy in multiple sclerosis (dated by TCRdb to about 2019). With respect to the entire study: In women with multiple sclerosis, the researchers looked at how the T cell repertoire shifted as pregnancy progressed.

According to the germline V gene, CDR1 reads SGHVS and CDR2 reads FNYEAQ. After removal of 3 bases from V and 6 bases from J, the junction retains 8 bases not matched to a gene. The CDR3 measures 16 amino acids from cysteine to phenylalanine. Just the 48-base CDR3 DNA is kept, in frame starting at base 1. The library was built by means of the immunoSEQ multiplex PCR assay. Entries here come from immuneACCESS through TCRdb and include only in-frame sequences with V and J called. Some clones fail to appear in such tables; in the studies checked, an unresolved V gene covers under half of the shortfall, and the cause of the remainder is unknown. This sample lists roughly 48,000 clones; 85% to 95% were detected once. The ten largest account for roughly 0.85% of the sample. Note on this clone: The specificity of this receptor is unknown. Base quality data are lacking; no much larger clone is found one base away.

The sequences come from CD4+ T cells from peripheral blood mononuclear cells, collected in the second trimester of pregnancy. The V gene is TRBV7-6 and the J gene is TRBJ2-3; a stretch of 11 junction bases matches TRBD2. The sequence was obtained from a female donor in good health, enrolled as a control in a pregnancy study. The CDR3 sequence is CASSFRLAGLRDTQYF. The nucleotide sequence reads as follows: TGTGCCAGCAGCTTCCGACTAGCGGGGTTGAGGGATACGCAGTATTTT.